This T cell receptor beta chain is from a study of early T cells in non-severe SARS-CoV-2 infection. Across the study: Sequenced bulk RNA came from whole blood that was unsorted, and chains were unpaired.

Study outcomes and limitations: The matching step, a VDJdb search, favored anti-spike CD8 responses and missed private and CD4 specificities.

This clonotype was recorded many times. The antigen is undetermined. Individual cDNA molecules were tagged with unique molecular identifiers, the study reported. From the 5' RACE reads, TCRdb called clonotypes with MiXCR, one entry per CDR3 protein. The repertoire holds fewer than 80,000 distinct CDR3 sequences, with roughly 9.5% as singletons. The source material was whole blood. The receptor was derived from an adult who was a healthcare worker with PCR-confirmed SARS-CoV-2 infection or an uninfected control (not recorded which).

The CDR3 region has the DNA TGTGCCTGCGAGGGAGATCGCTATGGCTACACCTTC. Its protein is CACEGDRYGYTF. V gene TRBV30 combines with J gene TRBJ1-2; D is uncertain. This CDR3 comprises 12 residues. Per germline, CDR1 GTSNPN and CDR2 SVGIG (reference sequence). V lost 6 bases and J 4 bases, leaving 12 bases between the germline ends.